A single sample gave rise to the 23 T cell receptor beta chains below, sequenced in a study of blood T cells in healthy people across ages. A J-beta primer mix and a sample-barcoded 5' primer were used in a second PCR of about 6 to 12 cycles. TCRdb redid the calling of the 5' RACE reads with MiXCR, one entry per CDR3 protein. The sample includes about 720,000 distinct CDR3 sequences, roughly 20% of them seen just once. The source material was blood. The origin of the receptors is a man in his 70s in good health.

The gene calls are TRBV5-1 and TRBJ2-2; maybe TRBD1 (6 bases). Per the germline V gene, CDR1 is SGHRS and CDR2 is YFSETQ. The CDR3 totals 16 residues. V lost 1 base and J 5 bases, leaving 15 bases between the germline ends. The CDR3 DNA is TGCGCCAGCAGCTTGACACCGGACAGAGAGACCGGGGAGCTGTTTTTT. As protein: CASSLTPDRETGELFF.

A remark on this clonotype: This is likely a read error, given that the CDR3 carries no conserved phenylalanine or tryptophan at its end. The DNA is left out, because the CDR3 cannot be placed on it with certainty; the CDR3 is given as TCRdb lists it. The rearrangement uses TRBV4-3 and TRBJ2-1. The CDR3 spans 15 amino acids, including both terminal residues. Germline CDR1 is LGHNA and CDR2 is YSLEER. The CDR3 region is CASSQESRSYNEQLS.

V is TRBV5-1 and J is TRBJ2-7; 11 bases are shared with TRBD1. Germline V CDR1 and CDR2: SGHRS, YFSETQ. V shed 3 bases, J shed 5 bases, and the junction held 7 bases outside the gene matches. This CDR3 spans 15 amino acids. The CDR3 sequence is CASSSGTGGFHEQYF. As DNA, the CDR3 is TGCGCCAGCAGCTCCGGGACAGGGGGGTTTCACGAGCAGTACTTC.

This clonotype was observed a handful of times. The gene calls are TRBV29-1 and TRBJ1-2; no clear D gene. V gave up 4 bases and J gave up 5 bases, with 17 bases separating them. The CDR3 runs to 14 residues. Looked up from germline, CDR1 is SQVTM and CDR2 is ANQGSEA. The CDR3: CSVGESWQAYGYTF. The CDR3 DNA reads as TGCAGCGTTGGCGAGAGTTGGCAGGCTTATGGCTACACCTTC.

The rearrangement uses TRBV5-1 and TRBJ2-1, with D possibly being TRBD2 (6 bases). V lost 4 bases and J 8 bases, leaving 19 bases between the germline ends. This CDR3 is built from 15 residues. Germline V gene sequence: CDR1 SGHRS, CDR2 YFSETQ. CDR3 loop: CASSTTGTYGHEQFF. As DNA, the CDR3 is TGCGCCAGCAGCACTACCGGGACTTACGGCCATGAGCAGTTCTTC.

The rearrangement uses TRBV7-9 and TRBJ1-4; D not resolved. V gave up 0 bases and J gave up 1 base, with 9 bases separating them. Germline-derived CDR1 and CDR2 are SEHNR and FQNEAQ (reference sequence). The CDR3 has 16 amino acids. This CDR3 is CASSLAEEETNEKLFF. The CDR3 nucleotides read TGTGCCAGCAGCTTAGCGGAGGAAGAAACTAATGAAAAACTGTTTTTT.

The rearrangement uses TRBV28 and TRBJ1-2; 11 bases are a match to TRBD1. This CDR3 contains 17 residues. The germline gives CDR1 MDHEN, CDR2 SYDVKM. Losses at the gene ends were 6 bases for V and 3 bases for J; bases not matched to a gene: 12. In DNA, the CDR3 is TGTGCCAGCAGCCTCATGCCGGGACAGGGGGGGCACTATGGCTACACCTTC. Its protein product is CASSLMPGQGGHYGYTF.

This clonotype was detected only a few times. The V and J genes are TRBV6-6 and TRBJ2-1, with TRBD2 matching over 7 bases. Germline V lookup: CDR1 MNHNY, CDR2 SVGAGI (reference sequence). V lost 2 bases and J lost 11; bases outside the gene matches: 9. CDR3 size: 14 residues. This chain's CDR3 is CASSYGGTSAKQFF. Here the CDR3 DNA reads TGTGCCAGCAGTTACGGGGGAACTAGCGCTAAGCAGTTCTTC.

This clonotype turned up a few times. This rearrangement joins TRBV5-1 to TRBJ2-2, with 7 bases fitting TRBD2. Germline CDR1 reads SGHRS; CDR2 reads YFSETQ. The V and J ends lost 2 bases and 0 bases, in that order; junction bases with no gene match: 10. The CDR3 is 18 amino acids. Written as DNA, the CDR3 is TGCGCCAGCAGCTTCTCTACGGGGGGACGTACGAACACCGGGGAGCTGTTTTTT. This encodes CASSFSTGGRTNTGELFF.

This sequence joins TRBV29-1 and TRBJ1-4, with D maybe TRBD1 (5 bases). Trimming cost V 8 bases and J 3 bases, with 16 bases left between them. The CDR3 contains 14 residues. Germline CDR1 reads SQVTM; CDR2 reads ANQGSEA. The CDR3 loop is CSTTLAGSNEKLFF. The CDR3 nucleotides read TGCAGCACCACCCTGGCAGGGTCTAATGAAAAACTGTTTTTT.

This clonotype was recorded many times. This rearrangement joins TRBV29-1 to TRBJ2-4, with a tentative D call TRBD1 (6 bases). Trimming pared 5 bases from V and 9 bases from J, leaving 14 bases between. Germline V gene sequence: CDR1 SQVTM, CDR2 ANQGSEA. This CDR3 is 12 amino acids long. CDR3 residues: CSVKRQGLIQYF. CDR3 in DNA: TGCAGCGTTAAGCGCCAGGGGCTCATTCAGTACTTC.

The CDR3 reads CATSDRTSGGFTDTQYF. The CDR3, as DNA: TGTGCCACCAGTGATCGGACTAGCGGGGGCTTCACGGATACGCAGTATTTT. This chain joins TRBV24-1 and TRBJ2-3, with 13 bases matching TRBD2. V was clipped by 3 bases and J by 6 bases; unmatched bases: 8. Germline loops: CDR1 KGHDR, CDR2 SFDVKD. The CDR3 is made up of 17 amino acids.

V and J are TRBV4-1 and TRBJ2-7; 12 bases match TRBD1. V lost 5 bases, J lost 5 bases, and 13 bases stayed unmatched. The CDR3 has 17 amino acids. Germline CDR1 is MGHRA and CDR2 is YSYEKL. CDR3 sequence: CASSSRDRGRINHEQYF. DNA for the CDR3: TGCGCCAGCAGCTCCCGGGACAGGGGGCGAATCAATCACGAGCAGTACTTC.

J is TRBJ2-1 and V is TRBV12-3 or TRBV12-4, with D unresolved. The ends were cut back, 2 bases at V and 7 bases at J, with 9 bases in the middle. The CDR3 is made up of 13 amino acids. The CDR3 loop is CASSLHSSNEQFF. The CDR3 bases are TGTGCCAGCAGTTTACACAGTTCAAATGAGCAGTTCTTC.

This clonotype was detected only a few times. V is TRBV10-3 and J is TRBJ2-3, with D perhaps TRBD1 (5 bases). The germline V gene encodes CDR1 ENHRY and CDR2 SYGVKD. With 8 bases removed from V and 3 bases from J, the gap between germline ends came to 18 bases. This CDR3 is built from 15 residues. The DNA for the CDR3 is TGTGCCATCTCCCCCGGCGGCAGGGCGACAGATACGCAGTATTTT. Amino acids: CAISPGGRATDTQYF.

This clonotype was observed at least ten times. The gene calls are TRBV20-1 and TRBJ2-5; 10 bases map to TRBD2. The trim removed 6 bases at V and 5 bases at J, leaving 9 bases unmatched. Germline CDR1 and CDR2: DFQATT and SNEGSKA (reference sequence). The CDR3 extends over 14 amino acids. CDR3 region: CSAGGLAVEETQYF. The DNA for the CDR3 is TGCAGTGCAGGCGGACTAGCGGTTGAGGAGACCCAGTACTTC.

This clonotype was seen more than once but under ten times. The V call is TRBV3-1, the J call TRBJ2-7; a weak D match, TRBD1 (6 bases). The germline gives CDR1 LGHDT, CDR2 YNNKEL (reference sequence). This CDR3 region has 14 residues. The germline V and J ends were trimmed by 2 bases and 1 base, with 9 bases remaining between them. CDR3 sequence (DNA): TGTGCCAGCAGCCAAAGGACAGTTTCCTACGAGCAGTACTTC. Translation: CASSQRTVSYEQYF.

The sample holds one count of this clonotype. J is TRBJ2-7 and V is TRBV27; 8 bases line up with TRBD2. The germline V gene has CDR1 MNHEY and CDR2 SMNVEV (reference sequence). Losses at the gene ends were 6 bases for V and 2 bases for J; bases not matched to a gene: 6. The CDR3 contains 14 residues. The DNA for the CDR3 is TGTGCCAGCAGAAAGCGGGGGCACGCCTACGAGCAGTACTTC. Its protein is CASRKRGHAYEQYF.

This clonotype has just a few counts. The chain carries TRBV5-1 and TRBJ2-3, with 10 bases matching TRBD1. Germline V gene sequence: CDR1 SGHRS, CDR2 YFSETQ. The CDR3 is made up of 14 amino acids. V gave up 4 bases and J gave up 6 bases; unmatched junction bases: 5. In DNA form, the CDR3 reads TGCGCCAGCAGCCCCGGACAGGGGGTGGATACGCAGTATTTT. It specifies CASSPGQGVDTQYF.

The chain links TRBV12-3 or TRBV12-4 to TRBJ1-2; D perhaps matches TRBD1 (5 bases). V was trimmed by 7 bases and J by 7 bases, leaving 13 bases between them. The CDR3 runs 12 residues. The CDR3 sequence: CASTGGSGGYTF. CDR3 sequence (DNA): TGTGCCAGCACCGGGGGGTCGGGTGGCTACACCTTC.

V and J are TRBV4-2 and TRBJ2-3; perhaps TRBD1 as D (5 bases). Germline-derived CDR1 and CDR2 are LGHNA and YNFKEQ. V was pared by 0 bases and J by 3 bases, with 10 bases between. This CDR3 spans 15 amino acids. CDR3 in amino acids: CASSQDYRRTDTQYF. The CDR3 nucleotides are TGTGCCAGCAGCCAAGATTACAGGCGTACAGATACGCAGTATTTT.

This clonotype has a handful of counts. This chain connects TRBV7-9 to TRBJ2-1; 11 nucleotides line up with TRBD2. Germline CDR1 is SEHNR and CDR2 is FQNEAQ (reference sequence). With V trimmed by 5 bases and J by 7 bases, 10 bases remained unmatched. The CDR3 totals 16 residues. The CDR3 loop reads CASSRLSGRDWNEQFF. CDR3 nucleotide sequence: TGTGCCAGCAGCCGTCTTAGCGGGAGGGACTGGAATGAGCAGTTCTTC. The whole variable domain, filled in from reference TRBV7-9 and TRBJ2-1, reads DTGVSQNPRHKITKRGQNVTFRCDPISEHNRLYWYRQTLGQGPEFLTYFQNEAQLEKSRLLSDRFSAERPKGSFSTLEIQRTEQGDSAMYLCASSRLSGRDWNEQFFGPGTRLTVL.

V usage is TRBV5-1 and J usage is TRBJ1-5; D might be TRBD1 (6 bases). The CDR3 covers 14 residues. Per the germline V gene, CDR1 is SGHRS and CDR2 is YFSETQ. Trimming removed 4 bases from V and 7 bases from J, with 15 bases in between. The CDR3 reads CASSRARGRQPQHF. The CDR3 region has the DNA TGCGCCAGCAGCAGGGCCCGGGGGCGACAGCCCCAGCATTTT.